The 11 T cell receptor beta chains listed next were all sequenced from one sample in a study of T cell repertoires in cytomegalovirus infection. These TCRs are of unknown antigen specificity. One entry per CDR3 protein results from TCRdb running MiXCR on the reads. The sample lists approximately 910,000 distinct CDR3 sequences, roughly a third occurring once. Sample: cultured CD8+ T cells from PBMCs, taken from culture after CMV antigen stimulation. Receptor source: a human donor in good health (CMV status not recorded). Some clones in this sample may be carry-over from other donors' samples.

This clonotype was counted only a few times. This sequence joins TRBV7-9 and TRBJ2-1, with unresolved D. V was clipped by 6 bases and J by 5 bases, with 11 bases between them. The V gene's germline CDR1 is SEHNR and CDR2 FQNEAQ (reference sequence). This CDR3 spans 13 amino acids. In DNA, the CDR3 is TGTGCCAGCAGGAGAGCAAGGGACAATGAGCAGTTCTTC. Its translation is CASRRARDNEQFF.

This clonotype was seen a few times. The chain employs TRBV20-1 and TRBJ2-1, with TRBD1 as a possible D gene (6 bases). Trimming removed 6 bases at V and 3 bases at J, with 15 bases between. The CDR3 extends over 14 amino acids. Looked up from germline, CDR1 is DFQATT and CDR2 is SNEGSKA (reference sequence). In nucleotides, the CDR3 is TGCAGTGCCCCGCCCGACAGGAACTACAATGAGCAGTTCTTC. It yields the protein CSAPPDRNYNEQFF.

The chain uses TRBV6-5 and TRBJ1-5; the D is unclear. Germline CDR1 is MNHEY and CDR2 is SVGAGI. The CDR3 is made up of 14 amino acids. Between the trimmed V and J ends, which lost 0 bases and 9 bases, there was a span of 12 bases. The CDR3 sequence is CASSYSQAQWPQHF. CDR3 nucleotide sequence: TGTGCCAGCAGTTACTCCCAGGCCCAGTGGCCCCAGCATTTT.

The genes are TRBV6-6 and TRBJ1-5; D not certain. Germline assignment: CDR1 MNHNY and CDR2 SVGAGI (reference sequence). The CDR3 extends over 14 amino acids. V lost 4 bases and J lost 0, with 7 bases in between. CDR3 sequence (DNA): TGTGCCAGCAGTTTACACCCTAGCAATCAGCCCCAGCATTTT. Amino acids: CASSLHPSNQPQHF.

The chain is built from TRBV6-6 and TRBJ1-2; 9 nucleotides agree with TRBD1. CDR3 length: 16 amino acids. With 5 bases clipped from V and 4 bases from J, the junction kept 11 bases outside the gene matches. Germline V lookup: CDR1 MNHNY, CDR2 SVGAGI (reference sequence). The CDR3 region is CASSTPGQGLSYGYTF. CDR3 in DNA: TGTGCCAGCAGTACCCCGGGACAGGGCCTTTCCTATGGCTACACCTTC.

The rearrangement uses TRBV13 and TRBJ2-4, with TRBD1 matching over 9 bases. The V gene's germline CDR1 is PRHDT and CDR2 FYEKMQ (reference sequence). This CDR3 has 16 amino acids. V gave up 4 bases and J gave up 1 base; unmatched junction bases: 5. This CDR3 is CASSSQGARAKNIQYF. CDR3 DNA sequence: TGTGCCAGCAGCTCACAGGGGGCGAGGGCCAAAAACATTCAGTACTTC.

This clonotype was seen ten or more times. This chain uses TRBV28 with TRBJ2-1, with D tentatively TRBD1 (6 bases). The CDR3 has 15 residues. CDR1 MDHEN and CDR2 SYDVKM come from the germline V gene. The V end lost 2 bases, the J end lost 4 bases, and 12 bases lay between the germline ends. The DNA of the CDR3 is TGTGCCAGCAGTTTAACCAGGGGCATTTACAATGAGCAGTTCTTC. It translates to CASSLTRGIYNEQFF.

This clonotype was seen ten or more times. The rearrangement links TRBV19 to TRBJ1-1, with 7 positions matching TRBD1. Germline V gene data show CDR1 as LNHDA and CDR2 as SQIVND (reference sequence). V gave up 11 bases and J gave up 0 bases; unmatched junction bases: 6. CDR3 length: 13 amino acids. In DNA, the CDR3 is TGTGCCTCCGGGGACAGAATGAACACTGAAGCTTTCTTT. It specifies CASGDRMNTEAFF.

About this clonotype: A much larger clonotype is one base distant, so this may be a read error. The chain employs TRBV7-9 and TRBJ2-4; D is ambiguous. CDR1 is SEHNR and CDR2 is FQNEAQ in the germline V gene (reference sequence). The CDR3 is 14 amino acids. As DNA, the CDR3 is TGTACCAGCAGCTTCCTTATAGCCGGAAACATTCAGTACTTC. Its protein is CTSSFLIAGNIQYF.

The chain recombines TRBV6-8 with TRBJ1-4; D is unclear. Trimming shortened V by 0 bases and J by 8 bases, and 10 bases separated the two germline ends. The CDR3 has 14 amino acids. CDR1 MNHGY and CDR2 SAAAGT come from the germline V gene. CDR3 coding DNA: TGTGCCAGCAGTTACTCACCCAGCCCAGAAAAACTGTTTTTT. Its protein product is CASSYSPSPEKLFF.

This clonotype was picked up a small number of times. The V call is TRBV19, the J call TRBJ2-3; 11 bases map to TRBD2. The germline gives CDR1 LNHDA, CDR2 SQIVND (reference sequence). This CDR3 is 14 amino acids long. With 7 bases clipped from V and 2 bases from J, the junction kept 2 bases outside the gene matches. The DNA for the CDR3 is TGTGCCAGTACTAGCGGGGGGCCCACAGATACGCAGTATTTT. Translation: CASTSGGPTDTQYF. Full variable domain (rest looked up from reference TRBV19 and TRBJ2-3): DGGITQSPKYLFRKEGQNVTLSCEQNLNHDAMYWYRQDPGQGLRLIYYSQIVNDFQKGDIAEGYSVSREKKESFPLTVTSAQKNPTAFYLCASTSGGPTDTQYFGPGTRLTVL.